The source of this T cell receptor beta chain is a study of T cells in Graves' hyperthyroidism and ophthalmopathy. This clonotype was counted many times. Its antigen remains unknown. RNA transcripts gave rise to amplified TCR beta CDR3 regions. The primer set for the first-round RT-PCR of the TCR CDR3 was HTBI. Each CDR3 protein is one row after TCRdb ran MiXCR on the multiplex PCR reads. Among around 620,000 distinct CDR3 sequences listed, roughly 46% were seen once. The study, taken as a whole, reports: Blood also contained most expanded thyroid clonotypes above 0.001.

Per the germline V gene, CDR1 is MDHEN and CDR2 is SYDVKM. Trimming pared 6 bases from V and 2 bases from J, leaving 14 bases between. The CDR3 spans 14 residues. The chain recombines TRBV28 with TRBJ2-7, with no clear D. Sample: peripheral blood or thyroid tissue (not recorded which). The clonotype was recovered from an adult woman with Graves' disease, either hyperthyroidism or ophthalmopathy (not recorded which). In DNA, the CDR3 is TGTGCCAGCAGCCCCGGACCCAACGCCTACGAGCAGTACTTC. This encodes CASSPGPNAYEQYF.